The source of this TCR beta chain is a study of cytomegalovirus exposure and HLA in healthy donors. 13 Jbeta primers and 60 Vbeta primers were used for the PCR. In the study's own analysis: In a later analysis, 10 million to 11 million of 65 million to 90 million unique beta chains occurred in at least two donors. Measured with immunoSEQ multiplex PCR; TCRdb has only the in-frame clones, and not every one. That table supplies the V and J calls and clone size; D and trimming were determined from the DNA. The sample records 90,000 or so clones, over 65% being singletons. With regard to this clone: Its antigen remains unidentified.

Germline-derived CDR1 and CDR2 are SGHTA and FQGTGA. The CDR3 runs to 13 residues. V dropped 6 bases and J dropped 7; count of bases not matched to a gene: 7. The study, taken as a whole, reports: CMV serostatus was the only recorded immune exposure for donors. Under in vitro conditions, a few CMV-associated chains were confirmed as specific for CMV antigens. Links to common viral pathogens appeared, in a later analysis, for several of the most significant clusters.

The clonotype comes from a man in his fifties in good health and CMV-seronegative. Material: PBMCs. The chain couples TRBV7-3 to TRBJ1-2, with TRBD1 identical over 8 bases. The CDR3 spells CASSYGQGSGYTF. The CDR3 DNA is TGTGCCAGCAGTTACGGACAGGGAAGTGGCTACACCTTC. Drawing the rest from reference TRBV7-3 and TRBJ1-2, the complete variable domain is GAGVSQTPSNKVTEKGKYVELRCDPISGHTALYWYRQSLGQGPEFLIYFQGTGAADDSGLPNDRFFAVRPEGSVSTLKIQRTERGDSAVYLCASSYGQGSGYTFGSGTRLTVV.